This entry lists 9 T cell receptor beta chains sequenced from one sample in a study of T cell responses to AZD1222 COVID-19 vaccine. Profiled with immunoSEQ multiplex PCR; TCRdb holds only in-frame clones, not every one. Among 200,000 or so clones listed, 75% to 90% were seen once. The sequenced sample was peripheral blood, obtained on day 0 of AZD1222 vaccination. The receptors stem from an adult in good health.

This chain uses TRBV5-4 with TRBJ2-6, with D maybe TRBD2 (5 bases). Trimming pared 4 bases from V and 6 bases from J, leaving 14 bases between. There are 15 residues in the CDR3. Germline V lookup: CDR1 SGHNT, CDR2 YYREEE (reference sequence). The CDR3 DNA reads TGTGCCAGCAGCCCGCAGGCCGGGGAGGCCAACGTCCTGACTTTC. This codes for CASSPQAGEANVLTF.

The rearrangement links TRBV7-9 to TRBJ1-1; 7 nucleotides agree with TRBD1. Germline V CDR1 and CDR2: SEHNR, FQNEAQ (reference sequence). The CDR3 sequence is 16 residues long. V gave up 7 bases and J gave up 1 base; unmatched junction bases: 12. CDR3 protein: CASTTRGQGANTEAFF. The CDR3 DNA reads TGTGCCAGCACCACGAGGGGGCAGGGTGCGAACACTGAAGCTTTCTTT.

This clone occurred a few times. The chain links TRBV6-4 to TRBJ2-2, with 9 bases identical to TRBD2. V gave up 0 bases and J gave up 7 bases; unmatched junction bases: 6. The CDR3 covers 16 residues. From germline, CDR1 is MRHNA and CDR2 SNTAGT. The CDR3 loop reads CASSDSPSGTIGELFF. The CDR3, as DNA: TGTGCCAGCAGTGACTCCCCTAGCGGGACTATCGGGGAGCTGTTTTTT.

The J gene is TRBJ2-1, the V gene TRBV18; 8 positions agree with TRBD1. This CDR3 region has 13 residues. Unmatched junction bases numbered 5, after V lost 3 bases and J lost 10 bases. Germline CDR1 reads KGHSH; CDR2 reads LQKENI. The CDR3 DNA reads TGTGCCAGCTCACCCTCCCGGGACAGGGAGCAGTTCTTC. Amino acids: CASSPSRDREQFF. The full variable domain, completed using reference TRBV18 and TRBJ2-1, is NAGVMQNPRHLVRRRGQEARLRCSPMKGHSHVYWYRQLPEEGLKFMVYLQKENIIDESGMPKERFSAEFPKEGPSILRIQQVVRGDSAAYFCASSPSRDREQFFGPGTRLTVL.

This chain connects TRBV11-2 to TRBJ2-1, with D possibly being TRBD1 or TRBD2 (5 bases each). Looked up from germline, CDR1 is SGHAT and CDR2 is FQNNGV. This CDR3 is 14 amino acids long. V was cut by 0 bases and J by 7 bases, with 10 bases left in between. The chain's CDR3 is CASSLERGINEQFF. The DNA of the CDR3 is TGTGCCAGCAGCTTAGAGAGGGGTATTAATGAGCAGTTCTTC.

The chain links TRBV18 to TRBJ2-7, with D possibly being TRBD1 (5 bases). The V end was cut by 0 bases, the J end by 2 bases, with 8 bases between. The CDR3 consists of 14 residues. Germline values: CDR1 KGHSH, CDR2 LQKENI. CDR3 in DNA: TGTGCCAGCTCACCACCCCGACAGCCCTACGAGCAGTACTTC. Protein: CASSPPRQPYEQYF.

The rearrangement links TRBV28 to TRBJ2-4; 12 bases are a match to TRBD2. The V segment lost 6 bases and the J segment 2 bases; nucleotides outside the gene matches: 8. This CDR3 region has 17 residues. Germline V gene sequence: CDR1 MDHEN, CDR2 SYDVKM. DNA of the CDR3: TGTGCCAGCAGACTAGCGGGAGGTGATTTATCCAAAAACATTCAGTACTTC. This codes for CASRLAGGDLSKNIQYF. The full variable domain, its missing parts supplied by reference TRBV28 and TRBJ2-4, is DVKVTQSSRYLVKRTGEKVFLECVQDMDHENMFWYRQDPGLGLRLIYFSYDVKMKEKGDIPEGYSVSREKKERFSLILESASTNQTSMYLCASRLAGGDLSKNIQYFGAGTRLSVL.

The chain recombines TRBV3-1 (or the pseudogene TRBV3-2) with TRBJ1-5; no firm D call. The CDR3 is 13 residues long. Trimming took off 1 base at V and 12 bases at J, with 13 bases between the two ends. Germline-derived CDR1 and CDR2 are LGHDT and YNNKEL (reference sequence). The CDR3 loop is CASSQAVQALQHF. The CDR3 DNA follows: TGTGCCAGCAGCCAAGCGGTCCAGGCGCTCCAGCATTTT.

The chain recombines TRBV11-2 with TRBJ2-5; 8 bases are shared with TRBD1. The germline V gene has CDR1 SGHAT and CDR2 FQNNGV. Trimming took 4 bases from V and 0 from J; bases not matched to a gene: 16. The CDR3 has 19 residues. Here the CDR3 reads CASSYTSQGTGPNQETQYF. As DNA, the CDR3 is TGTGCCAGCAGCTACACGAGCCAGGGGACAGGCCCTAACCAAGAGACCCAGTACTTC.